These 8 T cell receptor beta chains were sequenced from one sample in a study of blood T cells in healthy people across ages. Combining a sample-barcoded 5' primer with a J-beta primer mix, a second PCR ran for about 6 to 11 cycles. MiXCR was run by TCRdb on the 5' RACE reads, yielding one entry per CDR3 protein. Of more than 650,000 distinct CDR3 sequences listed, about 20% are singletons. Source material: blood. The source of these receptors is an older man in good health.

The rearrangement uses TRBV27 and TRBJ2-2, with D perhaps matching TRBD1 (6 bases). This CDR3 comprises 15 residues. Looked up from germline, CDR1 is MNHEY and CDR2 is SMNVEV (reference sequence). Between the trimmed V and J ends, which lost 5 bases and 3 bases, there was a span of 13 bases. In DNA, the CDR3 is TGTGCCAGCAGTCGAGCGGACAGTCACACCGGGGAGCTGTTTTTT. Encoded protein: CASSRADSHTGELFF.

This clonotype was seen repeatedly, ten times or more. The V and J genes are TRBV7-6 and TRBJ1-2; TRBD1 is a possible D gene (5 bases). Germline CDR1 reads SGHVS; CDR2 reads FNYEAQ. CDR3 length: 12 amino acids. V was shortened by 0 bases and J by 6 bases, with 5 bases between the two germline ends. The CDR3 nucleotides read TGTGCCAGCAGCTTAGCGGGGGATGGCTACACCTTC. Translated: CASSLAGDGYTF.

The gene calls are TRBV24-1 and TRBJ2-1, with unresolved D. This CDR3 is 14 amino acids long. Germline CDR1 reads KGHDR; CDR2 reads SFDVKD. V lost 5 bases to trimming and J lost 6 bases, with 13 bases between them. CDR3 sequence reads: CATSVSPESNEQFF. CDR3 sequence (DNA): TGTGCCACCAGTGTGAGTCCCGAGTCCAATGAGCAGTTCTTC.

This clonotype showed up just a few times. J is TRBJ2-7 and V is TRBV20-1, with D hard to call. This CDR3 region has 11 residues. Germline V CDR1 and CDR2: DFQATT, SNEGSKA (reference sequence). The CDR3 spells CRSRTLYEQYV. The DNA of the CDR3 is TGCCGAAGCCGTACCCTCTACGAGCAGTACGTC.

This clonotype was seen more than once but under ten times. The chain recombines TRBV6-1 with TRBJ1-1, with D possibly being TRBD1 (5 bases). The length of the CDR3 is 12 residues. Trimming stripped 8 bases from V and 6 bases from J, with 13 bases between. Germline-derived CDR1 and CDR2 are MNHNS and SASEGT. The CDR3 loop reads CASLAGAPEAFF. DNA for the CDR3: TGTGCCAGCCTGGCCGGGGCTCCTGAAGCTTTCTTT.

This clonotype was detected only a few times. This chain uses TRBV6-5 with TRBJ1-5, with 9 bases matching TRBD1. With 4 bases clipped from V and 4 bases from J, the junction kept 5 bases outside the gene matches. CDR1 and CDR2 from the germline V gene are MNHEY and SVGAGI. The CDR3 sequence is 15 residues long. The CDR3 region has the DNA TGTGCCAGCAGTTCCCTAGGGACAGGGAATCAGCCCCAGCATTTT. Translating gives CASSSLGTGNQPQHF.

In its sample, this clonotype was seen a few times. The CDR3 ends on some other residue instead of the conserved phenylalanine or tryptophan, so this is likely a read error. The DNA is omitted, as the CDR3 cannot be located on it reliably, and the CDR3 follows TCRdb's listing. This chain joins TRBV29-1 and TRBJ1-1; the table calls TRBD1, which could not be checked here. Per germline, CDR1 SQVTM and CDR2 ANQGSEA. Ends included, the CDR3 has 8 residues. This chain's CDR3 is CSVGPTDN.

A few counts support this clonotype. The chain links TRBV29-1 to TRBJ2-1; 9 nucleotides align to TRBD2. Germline CDR1 is SQVTM and CDR2 is ANQGSEA. The CDR3 runs 16 residues. V lost 4 bases to trimming and J lost 0 bases; unmatched junction nucleotides: 7. Here the CDR3 DNA reads TGCAGCGTTGGGGTTAGCGGGAGAATCTCCTACAATGAGCAGTTCTTC. Protein product: CSVGVSGRISYNEQFF.